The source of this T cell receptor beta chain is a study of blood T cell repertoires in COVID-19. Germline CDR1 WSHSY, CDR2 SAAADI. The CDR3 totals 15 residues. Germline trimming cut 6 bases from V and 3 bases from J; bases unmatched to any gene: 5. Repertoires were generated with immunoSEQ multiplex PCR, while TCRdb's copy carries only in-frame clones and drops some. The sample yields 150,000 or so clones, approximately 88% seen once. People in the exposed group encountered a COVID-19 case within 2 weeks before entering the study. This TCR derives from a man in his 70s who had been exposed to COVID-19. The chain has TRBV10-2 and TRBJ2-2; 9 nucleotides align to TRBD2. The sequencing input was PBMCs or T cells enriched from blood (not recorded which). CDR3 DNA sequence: TGCGCCAGCAGCGCCCTAGCGGGATACACCGGGGAGCTGTTTTTT. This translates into CASSALAGYTGELFF.